A single T cell receptor beta chain is shown here with its context. The sample originates from a study of blood T cell repertoires in COVID-19. Study context: Acute and convalescent COVID-19 specimens originated in the United States, Italy and Spain. PBMCs, B-cell-depleted T cells, or T cells provided the cDNA or gDNA that made up the material.

Per the authors' pipeline: Estimation of nucleated cell counts relied on the amplification of reference gene primers. Method: immunoSEQ multiplex PCR; TCRdb's copy keeps in-frame clones and lacks some. That table is the source of V, J and clone size, and D and trimming were worked out from the DNA. This sample has 650,000 to 800,000 clones, with around 89% found just once. Source material: peripheral blood. The source of this sequence is a woman younger than 35 with acute or convalescent COVID-19.

The CDR3 region is CALARDRSHNSGYTF. The DNA for the CDR3 is TGTGCCCTCGCCCGGGACAGATCCCACAATTCGGGCTACACCTTC. The chain has TRBV30 and TRBJ1-2, with 7 positions matching TRBD1. Trimming took 8 bases from V and 8 from J; bases not matched to a gene: 20. There are 15 residues in the CDR3. Germline CDR1 reads GTSNPN; CDR2 reads SVGIG (reference sequence).